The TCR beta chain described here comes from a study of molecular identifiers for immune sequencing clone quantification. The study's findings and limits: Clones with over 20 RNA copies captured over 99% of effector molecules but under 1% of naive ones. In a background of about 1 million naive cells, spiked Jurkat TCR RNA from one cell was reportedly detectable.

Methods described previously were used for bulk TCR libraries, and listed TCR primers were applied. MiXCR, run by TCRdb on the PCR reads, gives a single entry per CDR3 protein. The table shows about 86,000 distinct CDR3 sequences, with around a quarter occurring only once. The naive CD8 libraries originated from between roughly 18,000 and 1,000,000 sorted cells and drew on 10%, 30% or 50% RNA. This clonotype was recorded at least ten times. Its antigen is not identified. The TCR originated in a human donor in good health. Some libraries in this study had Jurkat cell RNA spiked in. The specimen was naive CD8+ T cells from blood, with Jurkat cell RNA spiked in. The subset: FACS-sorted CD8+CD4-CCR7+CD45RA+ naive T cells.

The CDR3 protein is CASSLQGSGNSPLHF. For the CDR3, the DNA is TGTGCCAGCAGTTTACAGGGTTCCGGTAATTCACCCCTCCACTTT. The rearrangement joins TRBV12-3 or TRBV12-4 to TRBJ1-6; tentatively, D is TRBD1 (5 bases). V shed 2 bases and J shed 6 bases, with 11 bases lying between them. The CDR3 is made up of 15 amino acids.